This passage covers 10 T cell receptor beta chains from one sample sequenced in a study of Graves' ophthalmopathy and Graves' hyperthyroidism. The TCR beta CDR3 regions underwent amplification from RNA transcripts. Amplification began with first-round RT-PCR using HTBI primers, then second-round multiplex PCR was performed. A single record per CDR3 protein comes from TCRdb applying MiXCR to the multiplex PCR reads. Altogether 600,000 to 950,000 distinct CDR3 sequences are present, around 40% being singletons, with the ten largest covering 40% to 45%. Sequenced sample: peripheral blood. These receptors all stem from an adult man with Graves' ophthalmopathy.

A word on this clonotype: Compared with germline, one end of the junction differs, possibly owing to a read error. The chain joins TRBV2 to TRBJ1-6, with D possibly TRBD1 on 6 matching bases. The CDR3 has 14 residues. CDR1 is SNHLY and CDR2 is FYNNEI in the germline V gene. CDR3 in amino acids: CAGSVGQGYSPLHF. In nucleotides, the CDR3 is TGTGCCGGCAGTGTTGGGCAGGGGTATTCACCCCTCCACTTT.

Note on this clonotype: A read error is possible here, since a much larger clone lies one base away. The chain couples TRBV25-1 to TRBJ2-2, with 8 bases aligning to TRBD1. The ends lost 6 bases at V and 1 base at J; junction bases unmatched: 4. CDR3 size: 15 residues. Per germline, CDR1 MGHDK and CDR2 SYGVNS. CDR3 bases: TGTGCCAGCAGAATCGGGACAGGGAACACCGGGGAGCTGTTTTTT. It encodes CASRIGTGNTGELFF. Together with reference TRBV25-1 and TRBJ2-2, the CDR3 gives the full variable domain: EADIYQTPRYLVIGTGKKITLECSQTMGHDKMYWYQQDPGMELHLIHYSYGVNSTEKGDLSSESTVSRIRTEHFPLTLESARPSHTSQYLCASRIGTGNTGELFFGEGSRLTVL.

On this clonotype: A much larger clonotype is one base distant, so this may be a read error. This chain connects TRBV20-1 to TRBJ1-1; 8 positions agree with TRBD1. There are 14 residues in the CDR3. Per germline, CDR1 DFQATT and CDR2 SNEGSKA (reference sequence). CDR3 in DNA: TGCGGTGCTAGAAACGGACAGGGACTTACTGAAGCTTTCTTT. Amino acid sequence: CGARNGQGLTEAFF.

In the case of this clonotype: A much more abundant neighbour one base away suggests this may be a read error. This rearrangement joins TRBV7-9 to TRBJ1-5; maybe TRBD1 (6 bases). The closer fit of TRBJ2-3 to the DNA end suggests the J call may be wrong. Germline assignment: CDR1 SEHNR and CDR2 FQNEAQ (reference sequence). This CDR3 spans 13 amino acids. CDR3 in DNA: TGTGCCAGCAGCTTGGGCGGACAGTCAGCCCAGTATTTT. Its protein product is CASSLGGQSAQYF.

This clonotype was seen ten or more times. The V and J genes are TRBV7-9 and TRBJ1-2; D not certain. Germline V lookup: CDR1 SEHNR, CDR2 FQNEAQ (reference sequence). This CDR3 is 14 amino acids long. V was shortened by 0 bases and J by 2 bases, with 7 bases between the two germline ends. In DNA, the CDR3 is TGTGCCAGCAGCTTAGCCCTGGGAAACTATGGCTACACCTTC. Amino acids: CASSLALGNYGYTF.

The chain carries TRBV25-1 and TRBJ1-4; D unresolved. The CDR3 totals 14 residues. Germline V gives CDR1 MGHDK, CDR2 SYGVNS. V was cut by 3 bases and J by 2 bases, with 7 bases left in between. CDR3 nucleotide sequence: TGTGCCAGCAGTGACCCACTGACTAATGAAAAACTGTTTTTT. Protein sequence: CASSDPLTNEKLFF.

This clonotype was seen a handful of times. This chain joins TRBV19 and TRBJ1-2; D is unclear. The CDR3 consists of 14 residues. Germline CDR1 reads LNHDA; CDR2 reads SQIVND (reference sequence). V lost 3 bases to trimming and J lost 4 bases, with 12 bases between them. The CDR3 nucleotides read TGTGCCAGTAGTATCGCAGTTCAGGCCTATGGCTACACCTTC. This translates into CASSIAVQAYGYTF. The full variable domain, completed using reference TRBV19 and TRBJ1-2, is DGGITQSPKYLFRKEGQNVTLSCEQNLNHDAMYWYRQDPGQGLRLIYYSQIVNDFQKGDIAEGYSVSREKKESFPLTVTSAQKNPTAFYLCASSIAVQAYGYTFGSGTRLTVV.

In this sample, this clonotype turned up many times. The rearrangement uses TRBV29-1 and TRBJ2-7; D tentatively fits TRBD1 or TRBD2 (5 bases each). The CDR3 length is 14 residues. Germline V gene lookup returns CDR1 SQVTM and CDR2 ANQGSEA. Trimming took off 7 bases at V and 0 bases at J, with 16 bases between the two ends. The CDR3 reads CSAAGTEFSYEQYF. The CDR3 DNA follows: TGCAGCGCCGCCGGGACGGAGTTCTCCTACGAGCAGTACTTC.

The sample holds a few counts of this clonotype. This chain uses TRBV7-2 with TRBJ2-2, with 8 nucleotides matching TRBD2. There are 14 residues in the CDR3. Germline lookup yields CDR1 SGHTA and CDR2 FQGNSA. V shed 4 bases, J shed 6 bases, and the junction held 4 bases outside the gene matches. CDR3 in DNA: TGTGCCAGCAGCTCCGGGACTAGAGCCGGGGAGCTGTTTTTT. It encodes CASSSGTRAGELFF. The complete variable domain, with remaining parts taken from reference TRBV7-2 and TRBJ2-2, reads GAGVSQSPSNKVTEKGKDVELRCDPISGHTALYWYRQSLGQGLEFLIYFQGNSAPDKSGLPSDRFSAERTGGSVSTLTIQRTQQEDSAVYLCASSSGTRAGELFFGEGSRLTVL.

Only one count was recorded for this clonotype. This may come from a read error, since a much larger clone is one base off. This chain joins TRBV7-2 and TRBJ1-1, with D possibly TRBD1 on 5 matching bases. Germline loops: CDR1 SGHTA, CDR2 FQGNSA. With 0 bases removed from V and 3 bases from J, the gap between germline ends came to 14 bases. The CDR3 sequence is 16 residues long. Here the CDR3 DNA reads TGTGCCAGCAGCTTAGCCCTACGAGGGGCTGACACTGAAGCTTTCTTT. Amino acids: CASSLALRGADTEAFF.